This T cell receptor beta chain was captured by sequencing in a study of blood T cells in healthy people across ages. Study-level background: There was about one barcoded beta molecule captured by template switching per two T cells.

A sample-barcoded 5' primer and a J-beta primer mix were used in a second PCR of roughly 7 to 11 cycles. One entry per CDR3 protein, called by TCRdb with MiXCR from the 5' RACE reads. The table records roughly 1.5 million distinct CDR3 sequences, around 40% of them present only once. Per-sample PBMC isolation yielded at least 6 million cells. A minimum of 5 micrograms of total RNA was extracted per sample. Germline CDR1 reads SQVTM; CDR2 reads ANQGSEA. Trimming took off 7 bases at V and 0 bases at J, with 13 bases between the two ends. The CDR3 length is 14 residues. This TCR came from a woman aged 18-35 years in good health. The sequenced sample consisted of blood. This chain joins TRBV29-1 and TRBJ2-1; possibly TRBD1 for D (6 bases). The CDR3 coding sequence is TGCAGCGGGCGAGGCAGGGGCTCCTACAATGAGCAGTTCTTC. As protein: CSGRGRGSYNEQFF.